Presented here are 24 T cell receptor beta chains from one specimen sequenced in a study of blood T cell repertoires in COVID-19. Assay: immunoSEQ multiplex PCR; the TCRdb copy retains only in-frame clones and omits some. The data contain about 33,000 clones, 88% of them seen just once; the ten biggest clones take up roughly 6.2%. Sequenced: peripheral blood. The source of these receptors is a human donor in a cohort sampled during active COVID-19.

This clone was counted only a few times. The CDR3 nucleotides are TGTGCCAGTAGTCTTCCTCAGGTCGCCGGGGGCACTGAAGCTTTCTTT. Translated: CASSLPQVAGGTEAFF. The rearrangement links TRBV19 to TRBJ1-1; D possibly corresponds to TRBD1 (5 bases). V was clipped by 5 bases and J by 4 bases, with 20 bases between them. The CDR3 totals 16 residues. CDR1 and CDR2 (germline): LNHDA, SQIVND (reference sequence). Full variable domain (rest looked up from reference TRBV19 and TRBJ1-1): DGGITQSPKYLFRKEGQNVTLSCEQNLNHDAMYWYRQDPGQGLRLIYYSQIVNDFQKGDIAEGYSVSREKKESFPLTVTSAQKNPTAFYLCASSLPQVAGGTEAFFGQGTRLTVV.

The chain employs TRBV4-2 and TRBJ2-5; perhaps TRBD1 as D (5 bases). This CDR3 is 14 amino acids long. V was cut by 0 bases and J by 5 bases, with 10 bases left in between. Looked up from germline, CDR1 is LGHNA and CDR2 is YNFKEQ. The DNA for the CDR3 is TGTGCCAGCAGCCAAGATCGTTGGGGCGAGACCCAGTACTTC. This encodes CASSQDRWGETQYF.

This clone appeared once. V gene TRBV9 combines with J gene TRBJ1-4; 10 positions match TRBD1. Trimming cost V 3 bases and J 7 bases; bases outside gene matches: 9. The CDR3 is 16 residues long. Germline V gene data show CDR1 as SGDLS and CDR2 as YYNGEE. This chain's CDR3 is CASSAGTGDLGEKLFF. The CDR3, as DNA: TGTGCCAGCAGCGCCGGGACAGGGGATCTTGGTGAAAAACTGTTTTTT.

The V call is TRBV5-3, the J call TRBJ1-6; D is possibly TRBD1 (6 bases). TRBV5-3 is recorded as an ORF, its role being uncertain. There are 14 residues in the CDR3. V lost 0 bases, J lost 10 bases, and 11 bases lay in between. In nucleotides, the CDR3 is TGTGCCAGAAGCTTGGCAGGGGCGCGATCACCCCTCCACTTT. It is translated as CARSLAGARSPLHF.

The rearrangement uses TRBV19 and TRBJ2-5, with a weak D call TRBD2 (6 bases). V lost 5 bases and J 5 bases, leaving 15 bases between the germline ends. Germline loops: CDR1 LNHDA, CDR2 SQIVND (reference sequence). CDR3 length: 14 residues. The CDR3: CASSPLSGLETQYF. DNA of the CDR3: TGTGCCAGTAGTCCCCTAAGCGGGTTGGAGACCCAGTACTTC.

The rearrangement joins TRBV27 to TRBJ2-1; weak D call: TRBD1 (6 bases). Deletions cut 3 bases from V and 1 base from J, with 10 bases between. The V gene's germline CDR1 is MNHEY and CDR2 SMNVEV (reference sequence). CDR3 length: 15 amino acids. The CDR3 nucleotides are TGTGCCAGCAGTTTGTTAGGGGGTTCCTACAATGAGCAGTTCTTC. Its protein product is CASSLLGGSYNEQFF.

There are a few counts of this clone. The chain employs TRBV11-3 and TRBJ2-3, with 12 positions matching TRBD2. This CDR3 is 17 amino acids long. CDR1 SGHNT and CDR2 YENEEA come from the germline V gene. J was trimmed by 2 bases and V by 3 bases; bases with no gene match: 6. The CDR3 is CASSLGLAGGPTDTQYF. The CDR3 DNA reads TGTGCCAGCAGCTTGGGCCTAGCGGGGGGGCCCACAGATACGCAGTATTTT.

V and J are TRBV6-6 and TRBJ1-2; 11 nucleotides match TRBD1. The V gene end was trimmed by 3 bases and the J gene end by 6 bases; junction bases not matched to a gene: 3. CDR1 and CDR2 from the germline V gene are MNHNY and SVGAGI (reference sequence). The CDR3 totals 14 residues. CDR3 DNA sequence: TGTGCCAGCAGTTATGGACAGGGGGCAGATGGCTACACCTTC. It yields the protein CASSYGQGADGYTF.

V gene TRBV9 combines with J gene TRBJ2-3; 9 nucleotides match TRBD1. Germline CDR1 reads SGDLS; CDR2 reads YYNGEE. The CDR3 consists of 19 residues. With V trimmed by 0 bases and J by 0 bases, 11 bases remained unmatched. The CDR3 protein is CASSVDPGQGIISTDTQYF. CDR3 bases: TGTGCCAGCAGCGTAGATCCGGGACAGGGCATCATTAGCACAGATACGCAGTATTTT.

This chain links TRBV27 with TRBJ2-3, with TRBD2 identical over 7 bases. The junction had 13 bases not matched to a gene; V was cut back by 11 bases and J by 2 bases. Germline CDR1 is MNHEY and CDR2 is SMNVEV (reference sequence). The CDR3 totals 15 residues. CDR3: CAAKRRLADTDTQYF. CDR3 coding DNA: TGTGCCGCAAAGCGCCGGCTAGCGGACACAGATACGCAGTATTTT.

The chain is built from TRBV19 and TRBJ2-5; the match to TRBD2 covers 10 bases. The length of the CDR3 is 17 residues. CDR1 is LNHDA, CDR2 SQIVND, per germline (reference sequence). With V trimmed by 4 bases and J by 4 bases, 12 bases remained unmatched. CDR3 in amino acids: CASSKRPGLAMGETQYF. The CDR3 region has the DNA TGTGCCAGTAGTAAACGACCGGGACTAGCGATGGGAGAGACCCAGTACTTC.

The gene calls are TRBV28 and TRBJ2-7; 8 bases line up with TRBD2. Germline CDR1 MDHEN, CDR2 SYDVKM. The V segment lost 5 bases and the J segment 7 bases; nucleotides outside the gene matches: 13. This CDR3 contains 15 residues. The CDR3 loop reads CASSKPGLALGEQYF. In nucleotides, the CDR3 is TGTGCCAGCAGTAAACCCGGACTAGCCTTGGGGGAGCAGTACTTC.

Comment on this clone: Other DNA sequences in this sample translate to the same CDR3. The rearrangement joins TRBV2 to TRBJ1-5; unclear D gene. Deletions cut 4 bases from V and 4 bases from J, with 11 bases between. CDR3 length: 14 amino acids. The germline V gene has CDR1 SNHLY and CDR2 FYNNEI. The CDR3 nucleotides are TGTGCCAGCAGTGTTTTAAGGGAGAATCAGCCCCAGCATTTT. Protein product: CASSVLRENQPQHF.

The rearrangement uses TRBV11-3 and TRBJ2-7; TRBD2 agrees at 12 bases. J was trimmed by 2 bases and V by 5 bases; bases with no gene match: 7. This CDR3 has 16 amino acids. Germline lookup yields CDR1 SGHNT and CDR2 YENEEA. The CDR3 sequence: CASSPGLAGSAYEQYF. CDR3 coding DNA: TGTGCCAGCAGCCCCGGACTAGCGGGGTCAGCCTACGAGCAGTACTTC.

The chain recombines TRBV9 with TRBJ2-3; unclear D gene. V lost 3 bases, J lost 6 bases, and 11 bases lay in between. This CDR3 contains 13 residues. Germline V gene sequence: CDR1 SGDLS, CDR2 YYNGEE. The CDR3, as DNA: TGTGCCAGCAGCGCGACTCAGTTTGATACGCAGTATTTT. Translating it yields CASSATQFDTQYF.

This sequence joins TRBV7-6 and TRBJ2-7; 9 bases map to TRBD1. There are 19 residues in the CDR3. V dropped 4 bases and J dropped 5; count of bases not matched to a gene: 21. CDR1 is SGHVS and CDR2 is FNYEAQ in the germline V gene. CDR3 in amino acids: CASSSGLQGAFSPPDEQYF. In DNA, the CDR3 is TGTGCCAGCAGCTCGGGCTTACAGGGGGCGTTTTCCCCTCCCGACGAGCAGTACTTC.

The DNA for the CDR3 is TGTGCCAGCAGTAGCCGCACAGATACGCAGTATTTT. This sequence encodes CASSSRTDTQYF. This chain uses TRBV6-2 or TRBV6-3 with TRBJ2-3; no definite D call. The V gene's germline CDR1 is MNHEY and CDR2 SVGEGT. The CDR3 is 12 amino acids. Trimming took 5 bases from V and 1 from J, leaving 4 bases between them.

The chain has TRBV7-9 and TRBJ1-2; D is ambiguous. Trimming cost V 2 bases and J 2 bases, with 15 bases left between them. There are 16 residues in the CDR3. Germline CDR1 reads SEHNR; CDR2 reads FQNEAQ (reference sequence). The CDR3 reads CASSLITSEANYGYTF. CDR3 coding DNA: TGTGCCAGCAGCTTAATCACCTCGGAGGCCAACTATGGCTACACCTTC.

This chain joins TRBV6-4 and TRBJ2-6; D not resolved. V gave up 0 bases and J gave up 1 base, with 4 bases separating them. The CDR3 is 15 amino acids. CDR1 and CDR2 from the germline V gene are MRHNA and SNTAGT. Here the CDR3 reads CASSDSESGANVLTF. The DNA of the CDR3 is TGTGCCAGCAGTGACTCGGAGTCTGGGGCCAACGTCCTGACTTTC.

The V call is TRBV7-8, the J call TRBJ1-5; 7 nucleotides agree with TRBD1. Looked up from germline, CDR1 is SGHVS and CDR2 is FQNEAQ. The CDR3 covers 14 residues. V gave up 5 bases and J gave up 3 bases; unmatched junction bases: 4. The CDR3 DNA sequence: TGTGCCAGCAGCGACAGGGAGAACAATCAGCCCCAGCATTTT. Translated, it gives CASSDRENNQPQHF.

V and J are TRBV19 and TRBJ2-2; the D gene is possibly TRBD1 (6 bases). V lost 3 bases to trimming and J lost 8 bases, with 22 bases between them. The CDR3 covers 17 residues. Germline V lookup: CDR1 LNHDA, CDR2 SQIVND (reference sequence). The CDR3 region has the DNA TGTGCCAGTAGTATTTCGGGACAACGGGCCGGAGCGGGGGAGCTGTTTTTT. Its translation is CASSISGQRAGAGELFF.

V and J are TRBV7-9 and TRBJ2-3, with 8 bases identical to TRBD2. The germline CDR1 and CDR2 sequences are SEHNR and FQNEAQ (reference sequence). The CDR3 length is 14 residues. Unmatched junction bases numbered 5, after V lost 3 bases and J lost 6 bases. The CDR3 nucleotides read TGTGCCAGCAGCTTGGCGGGGGGCTTCGATACGCAGTATTTT. It yields the protein CASSLAGGFDTQYF. The whole variable domain, filled in from reference TRBV7-9 and TRBJ2-3, reads DTGVSQNPRHKITKRGQNVTFRCDPISEHNRLYWYRQTLGQGPEFLTYFQNEAQLEKSRLLSDRFSAERPKGSFSTLEIQRTEQGDSAMYLCASSLAGGFDTQYFGPGTRLTVL.

This chain links TRBV2 with TRBJ2-7; TRBD2 matches at 14 bases. Germline loops: CDR1 SNHLY, CDR2 FYNNEI. J lost 4 bases, V lost 6 bases, and 5 bases had no gene match. The CDR3 is 15 amino acids. The chain's CDR3 is CASSPGLAGVYEQYF. The CDR3 DNA is TGTGCCAGCAGCCCGGGACTAGCGGGAGTGTACGAGCAGTACTTC.

The chain recombines TRBV11-3 with TRBJ1-1; maybe TRBD1 (5 bases). The germline CDR1 and CDR2 sequences are SGHNT and YENEEA. V was clipped by 0 bases and J by 7 bases, with 9 bases between them. The CDR3 totals 13 residues. This CDR3 is CASSLDDSSEAFF. CDR3 nucleotide sequence: TGTGCCAGCAGCTTAGATGACAGCAGTGAAGCTTTCTTT.